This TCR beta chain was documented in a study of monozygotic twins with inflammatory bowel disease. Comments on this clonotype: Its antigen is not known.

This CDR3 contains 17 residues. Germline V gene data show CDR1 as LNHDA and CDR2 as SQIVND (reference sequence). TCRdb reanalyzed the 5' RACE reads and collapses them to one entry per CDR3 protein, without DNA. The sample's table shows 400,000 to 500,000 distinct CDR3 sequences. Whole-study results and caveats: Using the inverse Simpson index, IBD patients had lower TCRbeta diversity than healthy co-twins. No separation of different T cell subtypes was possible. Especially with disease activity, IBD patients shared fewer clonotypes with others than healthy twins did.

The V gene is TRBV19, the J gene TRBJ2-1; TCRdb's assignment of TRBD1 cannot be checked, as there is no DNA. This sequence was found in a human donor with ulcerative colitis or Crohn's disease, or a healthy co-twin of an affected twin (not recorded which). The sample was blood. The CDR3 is CASSTSGQGLVYNEQFF.